This TCR beta chain was recovered during a study of cytomegalovirus exposure and HLA in healthy donors. Study information: An earlier analysis found 100 million or so unique TCR beta sequences from about 179 million T cells.

The CDR3 runs 16 residues. Per the germline V gene, CDR1 is SGHNT and CDR2 is YYREEE (reference sequence). Losses at the gene ends were 4 bases for V and 0 bases for J; bases not matched to a gene: 7. Study-level results: There were around 160 TCR beta chains listed as cytomegalovirus-associated.

With regard to this clone: Its cognate antigen is unknown.

Amplification used 60 Vbeta primers and 13 Jbeta primers. Only in-frame clones appear in the TCRdb table, and some are missing; sequencing was by immunoSEQ multiplex PCR. The table records 130,000 to 150,000 clones, around 73% of them present only once. The chain combines TRBV5-4 with TRBJ2-4; 7 positions agree with TRBD1. This TCR derives from a female donor in good health and CMV-seronegative. The sample taken for sequencing was PBMCs. CDR3 nucleotides: TGTGCCAGCAGCGTGAAGGGGGCTCTAGCCAAAAACATTCAGTACTTC. Its protein is CASSVKGALAKNIQYF. Filled out from reference TRBV5-4 and TRBJ2-4, the complete variable domain reads ETGVTQSPTHLIKTRGQQVTLRCSSQSGHNTVSWYQQALGQGPQFIFQYYREEENGRGNFPPRFSGLQFPNYSSELNVNALELDDSALYLCASSVKGALAKNIQYFGAGTRLSVL.